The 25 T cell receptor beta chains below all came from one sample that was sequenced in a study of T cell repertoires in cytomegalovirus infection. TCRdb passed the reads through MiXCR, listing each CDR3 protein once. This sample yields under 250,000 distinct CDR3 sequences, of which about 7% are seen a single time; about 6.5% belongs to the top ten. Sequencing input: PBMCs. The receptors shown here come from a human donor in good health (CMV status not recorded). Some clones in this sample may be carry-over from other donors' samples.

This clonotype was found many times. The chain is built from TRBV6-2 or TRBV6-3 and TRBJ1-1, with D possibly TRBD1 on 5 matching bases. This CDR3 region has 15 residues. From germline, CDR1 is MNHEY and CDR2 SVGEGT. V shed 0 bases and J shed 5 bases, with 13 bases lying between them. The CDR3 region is CASSYSGVVRTEAFF. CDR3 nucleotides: TGTGCCAGCAGTTACTCAGGGGTGGTGAGGACTGAAGCTTTCTTT.

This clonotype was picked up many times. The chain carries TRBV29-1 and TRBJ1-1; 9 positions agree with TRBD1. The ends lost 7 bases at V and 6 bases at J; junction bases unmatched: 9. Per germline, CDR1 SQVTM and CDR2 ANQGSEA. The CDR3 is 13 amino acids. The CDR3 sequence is CSAKQGAGAEAFF. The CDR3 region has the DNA TGCAGCGCAAAACAGGGGGCAGGGGCTGAAGCTTTCTTT.

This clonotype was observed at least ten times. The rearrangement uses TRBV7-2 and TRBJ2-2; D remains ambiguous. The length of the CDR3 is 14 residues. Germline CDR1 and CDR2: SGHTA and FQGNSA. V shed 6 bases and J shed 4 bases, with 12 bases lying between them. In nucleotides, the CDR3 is TGTGCCAGCAGACCGCAGGCGGTCACCGGGGAGCTGTTTTTT. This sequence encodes CASRPQAVTGELFF.

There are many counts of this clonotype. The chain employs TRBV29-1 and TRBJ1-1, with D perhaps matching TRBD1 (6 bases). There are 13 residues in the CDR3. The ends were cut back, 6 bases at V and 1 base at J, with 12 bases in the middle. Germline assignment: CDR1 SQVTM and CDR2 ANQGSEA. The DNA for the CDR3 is TGCAGCGTCGTTGGACAGCAGAACACTGAAGCTTTCTTT. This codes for CSVVGQQNTEAFF.

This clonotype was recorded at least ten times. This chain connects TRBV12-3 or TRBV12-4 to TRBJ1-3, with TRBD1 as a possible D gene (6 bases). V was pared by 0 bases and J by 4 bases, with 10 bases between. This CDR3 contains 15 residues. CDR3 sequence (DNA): TGTGCCAGCAGTTTAGCAGGGGGTAGAGGAAACACCATATATTTT. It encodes CASSLAGGRGNTIYF.

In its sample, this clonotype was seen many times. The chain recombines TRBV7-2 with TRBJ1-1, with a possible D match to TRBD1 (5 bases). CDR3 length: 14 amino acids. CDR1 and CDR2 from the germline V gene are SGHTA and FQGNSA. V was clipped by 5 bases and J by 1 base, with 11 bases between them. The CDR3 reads CASSPDQGNTEAFF. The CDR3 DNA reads TGTGCCAGCAGCCCTGACCAGGGGAACACTGAAGCTTTCTTT.

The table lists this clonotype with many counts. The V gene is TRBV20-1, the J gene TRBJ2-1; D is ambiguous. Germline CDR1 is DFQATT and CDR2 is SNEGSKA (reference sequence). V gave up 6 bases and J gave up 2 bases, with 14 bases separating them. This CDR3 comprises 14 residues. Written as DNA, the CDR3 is TGCAGTGCAACGGTGGCACGCGCCTACAATGAGCAGTTCTTC. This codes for CSATVARAYNEQFF.

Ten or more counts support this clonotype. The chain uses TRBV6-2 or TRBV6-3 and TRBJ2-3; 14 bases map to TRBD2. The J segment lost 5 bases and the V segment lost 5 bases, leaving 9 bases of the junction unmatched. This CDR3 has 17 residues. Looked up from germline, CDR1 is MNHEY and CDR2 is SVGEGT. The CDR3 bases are TGTGCCAGCAGTCTCCGACTAGCGGGGGGGCGAGGAGATACGCAGTATTTT. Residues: CASSLRLAGGRGDTQYF.

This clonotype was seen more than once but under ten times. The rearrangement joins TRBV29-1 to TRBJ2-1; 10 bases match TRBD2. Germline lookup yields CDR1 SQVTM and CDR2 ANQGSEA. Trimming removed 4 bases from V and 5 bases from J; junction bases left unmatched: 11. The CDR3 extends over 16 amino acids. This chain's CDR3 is CSVGGGLAVLNNEQFF. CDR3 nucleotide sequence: TGCAGCGTTGGAGGTGGACTAGCGGTACTGAACAATGAGCAGTTCTTC.

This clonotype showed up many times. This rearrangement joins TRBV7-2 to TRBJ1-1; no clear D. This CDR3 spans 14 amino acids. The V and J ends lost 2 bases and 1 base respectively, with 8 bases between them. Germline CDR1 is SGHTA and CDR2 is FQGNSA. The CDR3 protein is CASSLQAGNTEAFF. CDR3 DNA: TGTGCCAGCAGCTTACAAGCGGGGAACACTGAAGCTTTCTTT. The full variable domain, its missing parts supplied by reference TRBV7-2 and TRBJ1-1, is GAGVSQSPSNKVTEKGKDVELRCDPISGHTALYWYRQSLGQGLEFLIYFQGNSAPDKSGLPSDRFSAERTGGSVSTLTIQRTQQEDSAVYLCASSLQAGNTEAFFGQGTRLTVV.

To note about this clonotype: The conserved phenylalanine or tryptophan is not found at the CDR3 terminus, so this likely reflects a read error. The DNA of the CDR3 is TGCAGTGCTAGGCGGAGGGCCTACGAGCAGTACCTC. It translates to CSARRRAYEQYL. The J gene is TRBJ2-7, the V gene TRBV20-1, with D possibly TRBD2 on 6 matching bases. V was clipped by 3 bases and J by 2 bases, with 8 bases between them. Germline CDR1 reads DFQATT; CDR2 reads SNEGSKA (reference sequence). CDR3 size: 12 residues.

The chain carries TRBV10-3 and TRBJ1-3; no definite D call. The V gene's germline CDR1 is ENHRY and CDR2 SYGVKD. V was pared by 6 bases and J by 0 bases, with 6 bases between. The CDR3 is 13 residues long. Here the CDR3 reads CAISTPSGNTIYF. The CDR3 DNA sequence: TGTGCCATCAGCACCCCCTCTGGAAACACCATATATTTT.

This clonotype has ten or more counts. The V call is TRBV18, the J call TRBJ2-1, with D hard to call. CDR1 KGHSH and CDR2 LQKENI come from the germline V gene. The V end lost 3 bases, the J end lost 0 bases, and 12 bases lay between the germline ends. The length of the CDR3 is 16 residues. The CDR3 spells CASSPPQSSSYNEQFF. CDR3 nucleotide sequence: TGTGCCAGCTCACCCCCCCAGTCCTCCTCCTACAATGAGCAGTTCTTC.

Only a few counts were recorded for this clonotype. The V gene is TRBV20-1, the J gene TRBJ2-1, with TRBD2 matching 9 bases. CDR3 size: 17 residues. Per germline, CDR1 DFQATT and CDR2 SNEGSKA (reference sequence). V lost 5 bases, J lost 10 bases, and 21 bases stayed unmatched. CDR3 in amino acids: CSAQGRIAGVRRFEQFF. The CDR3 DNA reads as TGCAGTGCTCAGGGGAGGATAGCGGGGGTGCGTCGATTCGAGCAGTTCTTC.

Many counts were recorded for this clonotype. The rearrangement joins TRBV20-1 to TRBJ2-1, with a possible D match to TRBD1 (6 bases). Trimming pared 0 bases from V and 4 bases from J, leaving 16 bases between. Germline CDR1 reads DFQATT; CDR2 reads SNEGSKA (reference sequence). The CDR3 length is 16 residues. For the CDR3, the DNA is TGCAGTGCTAGAGATCTCGGAGGACAGCCTTACAATGAGCAGTTCTTC. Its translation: CSARDLGGQPYNEQFF.

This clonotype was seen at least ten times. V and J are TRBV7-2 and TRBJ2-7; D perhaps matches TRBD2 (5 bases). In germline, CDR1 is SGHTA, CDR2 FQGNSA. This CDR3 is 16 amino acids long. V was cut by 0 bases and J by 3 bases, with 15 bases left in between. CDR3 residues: CASSLAWRPVNYEQYF. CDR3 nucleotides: TGTGCCAGCAGCTTAGCCTGGAGGCCAGTCAACTACGAGCAGTACTTC.

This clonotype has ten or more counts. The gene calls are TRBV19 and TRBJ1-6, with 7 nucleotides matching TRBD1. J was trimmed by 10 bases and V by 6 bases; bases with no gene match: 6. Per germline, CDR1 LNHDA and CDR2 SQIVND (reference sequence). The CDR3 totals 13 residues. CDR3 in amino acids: CASRDRENSPLHF. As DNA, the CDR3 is TGTGCCAGTAGAGACAGGGAAAACTCACCCCTCCACTTT.

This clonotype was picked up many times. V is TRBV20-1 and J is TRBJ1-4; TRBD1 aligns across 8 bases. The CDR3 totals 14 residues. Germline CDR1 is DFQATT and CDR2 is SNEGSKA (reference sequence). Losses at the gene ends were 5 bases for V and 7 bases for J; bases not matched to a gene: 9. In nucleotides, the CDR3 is TGCAGTGCTCCCACTGGACAGGGAGGTGAAAAACTGTTTTTT. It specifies CSAPTGQGGEKLFF.

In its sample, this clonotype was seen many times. CDR3 in amino acids: CASSSPRGAASSYNEQFF. Written as DNA, the CDR3 is TGTGCCAGCAGCTCCCCAAGGGGAGCGGCGAGCTCCTACAATGAGCAGTTCTTC. The gene calls are TRBV7-9 and TRBJ2-1; perhaps D is TRBD1 or TRBD2 (5 bases each). The CDR3 covers 18 residues. The V gene's germline CDR1 is SEHNR and CDR2 FQNEAQ (reference sequence). Trimming took 4 bases from V and 0 from J, leaving 19 bases between them.

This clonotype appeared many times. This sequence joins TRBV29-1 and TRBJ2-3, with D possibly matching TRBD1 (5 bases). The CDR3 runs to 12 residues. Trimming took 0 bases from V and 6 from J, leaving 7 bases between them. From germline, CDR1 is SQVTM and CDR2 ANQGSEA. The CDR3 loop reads CSVEEGADTQYF. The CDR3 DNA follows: TGCAGCGTTGAAGAAGGGGCGGATACGCAGTATTTT.

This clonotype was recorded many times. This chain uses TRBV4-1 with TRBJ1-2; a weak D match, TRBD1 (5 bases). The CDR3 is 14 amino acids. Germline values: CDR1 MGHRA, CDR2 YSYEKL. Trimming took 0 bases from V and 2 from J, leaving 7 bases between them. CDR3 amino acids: CASSQEGTNYGYTF. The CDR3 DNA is TGCGCCAGCAGCCAAGAAGGGACCAACTATGGCTACACCTTC.

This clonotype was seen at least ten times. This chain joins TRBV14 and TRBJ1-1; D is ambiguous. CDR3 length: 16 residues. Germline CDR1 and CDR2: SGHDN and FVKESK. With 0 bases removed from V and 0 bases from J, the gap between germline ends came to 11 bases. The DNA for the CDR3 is TGTGCCAGCAGCCAAGACATCGGGCACCTGAACACTGAAGCTTTCTTT. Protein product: CASSQDIGHLNTEAFF.

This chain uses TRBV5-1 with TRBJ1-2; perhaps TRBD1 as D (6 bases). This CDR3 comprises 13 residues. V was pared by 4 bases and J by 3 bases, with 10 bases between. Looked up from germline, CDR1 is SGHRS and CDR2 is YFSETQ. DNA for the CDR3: TGCGCCAGCAGCGCAGGGGTTGACTATGGCTACACCTTC. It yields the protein CASSAGVDYGYTF.

The CDR3 reads CSVEATWDEQFF. In nucleotides, the CDR3 is TGCAGCGTTGAAGCAACATGGGATGAGCAGTTCTTC. The chain uses TRBV29-1 and TRBJ2-1; D is undetermined. The CDR3 extends over 12 amino acids. Germline V gene sequence: CDR1 SQVTM, CDR2 ANQGSEA. V lost 1 base, J lost 8 bases, and 9 bases lay in between.

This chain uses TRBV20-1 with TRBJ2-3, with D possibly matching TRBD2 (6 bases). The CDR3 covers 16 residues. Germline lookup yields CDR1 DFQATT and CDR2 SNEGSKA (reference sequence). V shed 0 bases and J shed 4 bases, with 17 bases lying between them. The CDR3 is CSARDPQRAGPDTQYF. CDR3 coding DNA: TGCAGTGCTAGAGATCCCCAGCGTGCGGGGCCAGATACGCAGTATTTT.